This T cell receptor (beta chain) is from a study of shared clonotypes between healthy human individuals. At the level of the study: Samples came from a couple of female and a few male donors aged 18 to 49.

The table came from immunoSEQ multiplex PCR; TCRdb's copy has only in-frame clones and leaves some out. The data contain more than 2,000,000 clones, over 85% of them singletons. V lost 8 bases, J lost 0 bases, and 16 bases lay in between. The germline V gene has CDR1 MNHNY and CDR2 SVGAGI (reference sequence). The CDR3 runs 15 residues. This rearrangement joins TRBV6-6 to TRBJ2-5; D gene unclear. This sequence originates from a man younger than 30 in good health. The sequenced sample was naive CD4+ T cells sorted from blood. Subset defined: CD45RA+ positively selected. CDR3 sequence (DNA): TGTGCCAGCCGTCGAGGTTGGGATAACCAAGAGACCCAGTACTTC. Its translation: CASRRGWDNQETQYF.